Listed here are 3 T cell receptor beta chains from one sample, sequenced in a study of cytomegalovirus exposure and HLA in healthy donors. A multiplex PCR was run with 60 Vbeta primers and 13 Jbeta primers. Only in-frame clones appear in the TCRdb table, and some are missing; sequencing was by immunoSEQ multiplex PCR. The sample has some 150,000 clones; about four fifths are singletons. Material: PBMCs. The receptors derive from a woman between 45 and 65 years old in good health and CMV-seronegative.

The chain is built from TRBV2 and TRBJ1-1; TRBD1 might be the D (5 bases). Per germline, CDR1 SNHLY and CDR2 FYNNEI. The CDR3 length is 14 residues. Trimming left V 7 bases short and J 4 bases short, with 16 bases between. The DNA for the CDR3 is TGTGCCAGCAAGGGGCGACAGCAAATCACTGAAGCTTTCTTT. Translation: CASKGRQQITEAFF.

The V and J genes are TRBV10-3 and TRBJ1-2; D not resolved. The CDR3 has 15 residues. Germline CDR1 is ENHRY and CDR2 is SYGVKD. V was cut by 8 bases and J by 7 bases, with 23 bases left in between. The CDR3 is CAIFETSLLRSGYTF. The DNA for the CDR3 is TGTGCCATCTTTGAGACAAGCCTCCTTAGGTCTGGCTACACCTTC.

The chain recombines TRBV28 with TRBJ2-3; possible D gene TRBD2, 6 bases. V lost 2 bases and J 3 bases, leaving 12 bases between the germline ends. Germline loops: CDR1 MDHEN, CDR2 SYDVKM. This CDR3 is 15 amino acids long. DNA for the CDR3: TGTGCCAGCAGTTTACGGGGAGGATGGACAGATACGCAGTATTTT. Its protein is CASSLRGGWTDTQYF.